What follows describes a single T cell receptor beta chain. Its matching antigen is unknown. The study ran its PCR with 60 Vbeta and 13 Jbeta primers. Sequencing was performed with immunoSEQ multiplex PCR; in TCRdb, only in-frame clones are kept and a portion is missing. This table holds roughly 54,000 clones, almost 85% found once. This record comes from a study of cytomegalovirus exposure and HLA in healthy donors. Germline-derived CDR1 and CDR2 are MNHNS and SASEGT. The CDR3 contains 16 residues. The ends were cut back, 2 bases at V and 9 bases at J, with 20 bases in the middle. The study, taken as a whole, reports: Later work showed greater clonal expansion in HLA-associated TCR beta chains than in equally common others. An ancestry cluster, one associated with Asian ancestry, reportedly showed fewer N-insertions than the roughly 610-donor mean in a later analysis. Some TCR beta chains (164 of them) were listed as cytomegalovirus-associated. A missense DCLRE1C variant was associated with V- and J-gene trimming of TCR beta chains in a later analysis, and an independent cohort replicated the association.

The TCR comes from a man aged 50 to 60 in good health and CMV-seronegative. The chain couples TRBV6-1 to TRBJ1-5; D might be TRBD1 (6 bases). The sequencing input was PBMCs. The CDR3 here is CASSENKDSRLGPQHF. CDR3 sequence (DNA): TGTGCCAGCAGTGAAAATAAGGACAGCAGGTTGGGGCCCCAGCATTTT.